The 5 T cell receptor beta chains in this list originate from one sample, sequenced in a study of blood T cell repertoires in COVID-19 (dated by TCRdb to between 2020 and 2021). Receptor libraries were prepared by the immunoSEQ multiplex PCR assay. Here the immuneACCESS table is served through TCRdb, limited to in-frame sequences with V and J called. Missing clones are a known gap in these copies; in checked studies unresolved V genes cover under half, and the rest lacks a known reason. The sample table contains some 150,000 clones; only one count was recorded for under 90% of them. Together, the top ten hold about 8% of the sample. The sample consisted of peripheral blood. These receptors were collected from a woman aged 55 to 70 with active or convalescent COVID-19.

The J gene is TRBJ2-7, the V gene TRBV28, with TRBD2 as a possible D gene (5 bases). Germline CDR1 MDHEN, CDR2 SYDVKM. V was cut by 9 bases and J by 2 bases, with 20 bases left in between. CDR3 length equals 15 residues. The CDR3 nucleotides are TGTGCCAGTAACTCGCGAGGGTTGAGCGCCTACGAGCAGTACGTC. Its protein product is CASNSRGLSAYEQYV.

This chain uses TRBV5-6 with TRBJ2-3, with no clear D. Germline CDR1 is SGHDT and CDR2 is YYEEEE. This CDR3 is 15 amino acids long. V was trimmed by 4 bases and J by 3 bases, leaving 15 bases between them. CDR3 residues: CASSPGGRWTDTQYF. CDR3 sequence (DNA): TGTGCCAGCAGCCCGGGTGGCCGGTGGACAGATACGCAGTATTTT. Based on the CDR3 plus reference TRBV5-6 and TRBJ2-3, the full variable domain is DAGVTQSPTHLIKTRGQQVTLRCSPKSGHDTVSWYQQALGQGPQFIFQYYEEEERQRGNFPDRFSGHQFPNYSSELNVNALLLGDSALYLCASSPGGRWTDTQYFGPGTRLTVL.

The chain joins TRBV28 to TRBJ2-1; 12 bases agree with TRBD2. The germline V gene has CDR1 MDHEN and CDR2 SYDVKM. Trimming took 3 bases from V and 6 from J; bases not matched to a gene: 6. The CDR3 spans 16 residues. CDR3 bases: TGTGCCAGCAGTTTCGCGCCTAGCGGGGGGGCCAATGAGCAGTTCTTC. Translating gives CASSFAPSGGANEQFF.

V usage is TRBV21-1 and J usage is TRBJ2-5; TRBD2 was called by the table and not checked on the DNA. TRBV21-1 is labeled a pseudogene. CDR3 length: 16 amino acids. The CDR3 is CAGELPGTSGGETQYF. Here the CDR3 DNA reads TGTGCCGGGGAGCTCCCAGGGACTAGCGGTGGAGAGACCCAGTACTTC.

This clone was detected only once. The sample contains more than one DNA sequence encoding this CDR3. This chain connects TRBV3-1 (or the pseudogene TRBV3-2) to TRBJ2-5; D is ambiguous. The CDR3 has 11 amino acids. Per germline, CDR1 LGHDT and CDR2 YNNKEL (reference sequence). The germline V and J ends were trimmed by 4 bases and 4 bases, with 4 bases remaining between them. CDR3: CASSRGETQYF. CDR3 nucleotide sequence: TGTGCCAGCAGCCGAGGAGAGACCCAGTACTTC.